These 10 T cell receptor beta chains were all obtained from the same sample, sequenced in a study of tumor-infiltrating lymphocytes in primary liver carcinoma. With around 520 ng total RNA as template and a constant-region primer, TCR beta cDNA was made. Researchers made the TCR beta libraries by running three nested multiplex PCR rounds with slightly modified ARM-PCR. With TRBV1-TRBV30 forward primers and a C-beta reverse primer, the first two PCR rounds were run for roughly 10 cycles each. TCRdb reprocessed the multiplex PCR reads with MiXCR, giving one entry per CDR3 protein. This sample carries 90,000 to 150,000 distinct CDR3 sequences, less than 75% of them seen once, and the ten largest clones take 7.5% to 10%. The source material, 20-30 mg of unsorted bulk tissue, was used to co-extract RNA and DNA. The sequencing input was tumor-adjacent normal liver tissue. The receptors here all came from an older woman with primary liver carcinoma and hepatitis B virus infection.

This clonotype was recorded many times. This chain connects TRBV6-6 to TRBJ2-5; perhaps D is TRBD1 or TRBD2 (6 bases each). Germline values: CDR1 MNHNY, CDR2 SVGAGI (reference sequence). Trimming left V 5 bases short and J 7 bases short, with 20 bases between. The CDR3 is made up of 15 amino acids. CDR3 protein: CASSPYRGTSGTQYF. Here the CDR3 DNA reads TGTGCCAGCAGTCCGTACCGCGGGACATCGGGGACCCAGTACTTC.

The rearrangement joins TRBV15 to TRBJ2-1; D gene unclear. V was cut by 5 bases and J by 7 bases, with 9 bases left in between. CDR3 length: 12 residues. Germline V gives CDR1 LNHNV, CDR2 YYDKDF (reference sequence). The CDR3 spells CATSLYLNEQFF. The CDR3 DNA sequence: TGTGCCACCAGCCTATATCTAAATGAGCAGTTCTTC.

Of note for this clonotype: A much larger clone lies one base from this, so it may be a read error. The V and J genes are TRBV5-4 and TRBJ2-3; D not certain. Trimming took 3 bases from V and 5 from J, leaving 10 bases between them. Germline loops: CDR1 SGHNT, CDR2 YYREEE (reference sequence). This CDR3 has 13 residues. Written as DNA, the CDR3 is TGTGCCAGCAGCTGGAAGTTCATAGATACGCAGTATTTT. It encodes CASSWKFIDTQYF.

This clonotype was counted once. At one of its ends the junction is not consistent with the germline gene, which may arise from a read error. The chain employs TRBV14 and TRBJ2-1, with 10 bases matching TRBD2. CDR1 SGHDN and CDR2 FVKESK come from the germline V gene. CDR3 length equals 16 residues. In nucleotides, the CDR3 is TGTGCCAGCCGCCATTTTAGGGCTAGCGGGAGCTATAAGCAGTTCTTC. Its protein product is CASRHFRASGSYKQFF. Combining the CDR3 with reference TRBV14 and TRBJ2-1 gives the whole variable domain EAGVTQFPSHSVIEKGQTVTLRCDPISGHDNLYWYRRVMGKEIKFLLHFVKESKQDESGMPNNRFLAERTGGTYSTLKVQPAELEDSGVYFCASRHFRASGSYKQFFGPGTRLTVL.

Comment on this clonotype: A read error may be the cause here, since a much bigger clone is one base away. The genes are TRBV4-1 and TRBJ1-2; TRBD1 aligns across 9 bases. The CDR3 covers 16 residues. Germline assignment: CDR1 MGHRA and CDR2 YSYEKL. CDR3 DNA: TGCACCAGCAGCCCCATGAGCTTACAGGGGGCCGGGGGCTACACCTTC. Its protein product is CTSSPMSLQGAGGYTF.

Points on this clonotype: A read error may produce the germline difference seen at one junction end. CDR3 protein: CASSDGRNMNTGELFF. The CDR3 coding sequence is TGTGCAAGCAGTGACGGACGCAACATGAACACCGGGGAGCTGTTTTTT. The V gene is TRBV11-2, the J gene TRBJ2-2, with D unclear. The germline V gene has CDR1 SGHAT and CDR2 FQNNGV. The CDR3 has 16 residues.

This clonotype appeared once. A much larger clone lies one base from this, so it may be a read error. J is TRBJ2-3 and V is TRBV20-1; D unclear. The last part of the DNA fits TRBJ1-5 better; the J call may be wrong. The CDR3 consists of 14 residues. Germline loops: CDR1 DFQATT, CDR2 SNEGSKA (reference sequence). The DNA for the CDR3 is TGCAGTGCTGGAGAGACTAGGGTAACAGATACGCAGCATTTT. It yields the protein CSAGETRVTDTQHF.

This clonotype appeared a few times. The rearrangement joins TRBV28 to TRBJ2-7; D not certain. There are 11 residues in the CDR3. V gave up 2 bases and J gave up 3 bases, with 2 bases separating them. Germline loops: CDR1 MDHEN, CDR2 SYDVKM. The CDR3 protein is CASSLLYEQYF. The DNA of the CDR3 is TGTGCCAGCAGTTTACTCTACGAGCAGTACTTC.

CDR3 coding DNA: TGTGCCAGCAGGTACCTCAGAGACTCCCACACAGATACGCAGTATTTT. Protein: CASRYLRDSHTDTQYF. The V gene is TRBV6-5, the J gene TRBJ2-3; D not resolved. This CDR3 is built from 16 residues. CDR1 MNHEY and CDR2 SVGAGI come from the germline V gene. The V end lost 6 bases, the J end lost 2 bases, and 18 bases lay between the germline ends.

The rearrangement uses TRBV12-3 or TRBV12-4 and TRBJ2-1; D not resolved. Trimming took 8 bases from V and 6 from J, leaving 11 bases between them. The CDR3 has 12 amino acids. As DNA, the CDR3 is TGTGCCAGCTGCCACCTTGCCAATGAGCAGTTCTTC. Its translation is CASCHLANEQFF.